This TCR beta chain comes out of a study of blood T cell repertoires in COVID-19. The overall study: Both acute and convalescent COVID-19 samples were obtained from the United States, Italy and Spain. T cells, B-cell-depleted T cells, or PBMCs provided the cDNA or gDNA that served as material.

Original processing notes: Amplification with reference gene primers provided the estimates of nucleated cell counts. This table comes from immunoSEQ multiplex PCR, and its TCRdb copy is limited to in-frame clones, with some not included. V and J calls and clone size are as listed in that table; D and trimming were resolved from the DNA. Of around 34,000 clones in the sample, about four fifths were seen once. The sequence derives from a man aged 50 to 60 with acute or convalescent COVID-19. The sample taken for sequencing was peripheral blood.

CDR3 loop: CASSSSGRSYNEQFF. The CDR3 coding sequence is TGTGCCAGCAGCTCGAGCGGACGCTCCTACAATGAGCAGTTCTTC. The V gene is TRBV7-3, the J gene TRBJ2-1; D might be TRBD2 (5 bases). Per the germline V gene, CDR1 is SGHTA and CDR2 is FQGTGA. This CDR3 has 15 residues. Trimming shortened V by 4 bases and J by 0 bases, and 10 bases separated the two germline ends. The full variable domain, its missing parts supplied by reference TRBV7-3 and TRBJ2-1, is GAGVSQTPSNKVTEKGKYVELRCDPISGHTALYWYRQSLGQGPEFLIYFQGTGAADDSGLPNDRFFAVRPEGSVSTLKIQRTERGDSAVYLCASSSSGRSYNEQFFGPGTRLTVL.